One and the same sample provided the 16 T cell receptor beta chains below, sequenced in a study of cytomegalovirus exposure and HLA in healthy donors. The PCR had 60 Vbeta and 13 Jbeta primers. Sequenced by immunoSEQ multiplex PCR; TCRdb stores in-frame clones only, minus some. The data show a few hundred thousand clones, with about 74% seen just once and about 1.9% held by the top ten. Sequenced input: PBMCs. These receptors originate from a woman aged 25-40 years in good health and CMV-seronegative.

The chain combines TRBV10-2 with TRBJ2-2, with TRBD1 matching over 8 bases. V shed 10 bases and J 3 bases; nucleotides not matched to a gene: 10. The germline V gene encodes CDR1 WSHSY and CDR2 SAAADI. The CDR3 runs to 15 residues. CDR3 amino acids: CAIRSRGRDTGELFF. The CDR3, as DNA: TGCGCCATTCGTTCCAGGGGGCGCGACACCGGGGAGCTGTTTTTT.

J is TRBJ1-1 and V is TRBV28; maybe TRBD1 (5 bases). This CDR3 is 16 amino acids long. Deletions cut 6 bases from V and 1 base from J, with 18 bases between. Per the germline V gene, CDR1 is MDHEN and CDR2 is SYDVKM. CDR3 bases: TGTGCCAGCAGGGAGGGACCGTTTCCCCCGAACACTGAAGCTTTCTTT. It codes for CASREGPFPPNTEAFF.

The chain uses TRBV7-9 and TRBJ2-7, with TRBD2 identical over 7 bases. The CDR3 sequence is 12 residues long. V was clipped by 8 bases and J by 1 base; unmatched bases: 2. Per the germline V gene, CDR1 is SEHNR and CDR2 is FQNEAQ (reference sequence). For the CDR3, the DNA is TGTGCCAGCGGGAGGGGATCCTACGAGCAGTACTTC. The encoded protein is CASGRGSYEQYF.

The table lists this clone with a few counts. The chain uses TRBV6-4 and TRBJ2-1; TRBD2 matches 9 bases. The germline V gene has CDR1 MRHNA and CDR2 SNTAGT. V lost 5 bases, J lost 6 bases, and 2 bases stayed unmatched. The CDR3 length is 13 residues. The CDR3 loop reads CASSSSGVNEQFF. DNA for the CDR3: TGTGCCAGCAGTTCTAGCGGGGTCAATGAGCAGTTCTTC.

In its sample, this clone was seen once. V usage is TRBV7-2 and J usage is TRBJ2-7, with 7 bases matching TRBD1. CDR1 and CDR2 (germline): SGHTA, FQGNSA. Germline trimming cut 5 bases from V and 4 bases from J; bases unmatched to any gene: 8. This CDR3 is built from 14 residues. CDR3 DNA sequence: TGTGCCAGCAGCCGTAACAGGGGAACATACGAGCAGTACTTC. Translation gives CASSRNRGTYEQYF. Full variable domain (rest looked up from reference TRBV7-2 and TRBJ2-7): GAGVSQSPSNKVTEKGKDVELRCDPISGHTALYWYRQSLGQGLEFLIYFQGNSAPDKSGLPSDRFSAERTGGSVSTLTIQRTQQEDSAVYLCASSRNRGTYEQYFGPGTRLTVT.

The V gene is TRBV7-9, the J gene TRBJ2-1, with TRBD1 identical over 9 bases. Unmatched junction bases numbered 4, after V lost 6 bases and J lost 4 bases. Germline V gene data show CDR1 as SEHNR and CDR2 as FQNEAQ (reference sequence). The CDR3 contains 14 residues. CDR3 protein: CASRTGGGYNEQFF. The CDR3 nucleotides read TGTGCCAGCAGAACAGGGGGCGGGTACAATGAGCAGTTCTTC.

The chain recombines TRBV5-6 with TRBJ1-2; a possible D gene is TRBD1 (6 bases). Germline CDR1 is SGHDT and CDR2 is YYEEEE. This CDR3 contains 14 residues. The V and J ends lost 3 bases and 4 bases respectively, with 13 bases between them. CDR3 coding DNA: TGTGCCAGCAGCTCTAGGGGAGGGGGCTATGGCTACACCTTC. Residues: CASSSRGGGYGYTF.

A few counts support this clone. The V gene is TRBV19, the J gene TRBJ1-1, with no clear D. The CDR3 is 13 amino acids. V was cut by 4 bases and J by 1 base, with 7 bases left in between. The germline gives CDR1 LNHDA, CDR2 SQIVND (reference sequence). The CDR3 here is CASSTTSNTEAFF. The CDR3 region has the DNA TGTGCCAGTAGTACAACATCGAACACTGAAGCTTTCTTT.

This clone showed up just a few times. Other DNA sequences in the same sample also yield this CDR3. The chain is built from TRBV7-3 and TRBJ2-3, with 7 nucleotides matching TRBD1. Germline V gives CDR1 SGHTA, CDR2 FQGTGA. The V segment lost 4 bases and the J segment 1 base; nucleotides outside the gene matches: 2. This CDR3 has 14 amino acids. The CDR3 reads CASSSGQGTDTQYF. CDR3 DNA: TGTGCCAGCAGCTCAGGACAGGGCACAGATACGCAGTATTTT.

This clone turned up a few times. This sequence joins TRBV11-3 and TRBJ2-7; D call uncertain. Trimming took 0 bases from V and 0 from J, leaving 6 bases between them. Germline CDR1 and CDR2: SGHNT and YENEEA. The length of the CDR3 is 14 residues. Here the CDR3 reads CASSLEANSYEQYF. Written as DNA, the CDR3 is TGTGCCAGCAGCTTAGAGGCAAACTCCTACGAGCAGTACTTC.

Only one count was recorded for this clone. This rearrangement joins TRBV9 to TRBJ1-1; no firm D call. The CDR3 length is 14 residues. Trimming cost V 3 bases and J 4 bases, with 13 bases left between them. Germline CDR1 SGDLS, CDR2 YYNGEE. CDR3 in DNA: TGTGCCAGCAGCGCAGCGGGAAGGGCCACTGAAGCTTTCTTT. Translation gives CASSAAGRATEAFF.

The CDR3 DNA reads TGTGCCAGCAGCGTAGGTCCAGGGATCTACAATGAGCAGTTCTTC. This encodes CASSVGPGIYNEQFF. V gene TRBV9 combines with J gene TRBJ2-1, with TRBD1 as a possible D gene (5 bases). Trimming pared 0 bases from V and 3 bases from J, leaving 10 bases between. The CDR3 consists of 15 residues. CDR1 and CDR2 from the germline V gene are SGDLS and YYNGEE.

The CDR3 spells CASSSLQIAKNIQYF. The CDR3 nucleotides read TGTGCCAGCAGTTCCCTACAGATAGCCAAAAACATTCAGTACTTC. V and J are TRBV27 and TRBJ2-4; D is uncertain. CDR1 is MNHEY, CDR2 SMNVEV, per germline (reference sequence). The CDR3 totals 15 residues. Trimming removed 4 bases from V and 0 bases from J, with 10 bases in between.

V is TRBV30 and J is TRBJ1-5, with 8 bases aligning to TRBD1. The germline V gene encodes CDR1 GTSNPN and CDR2 SVGIG (reference sequence). The length of the CDR3 is 15 residues. Trimming removed 1 base from V and 1 base from J; junction bases left unmatched: 3. CDR3 nucleotide sequence: TGTGCCTGGAGTGCAGGGGGCGGGAGCAATCAGCCCCAGCATTTT. This codes for CAWSAGGGSNQPQHF.

This clone was seen repeatedly, ten times or more. The chain employs TRBV6-1 and TRBJ2-6; 9 bases agree with TRBD1. The germline V gene has CDR1 MNHNS and CDR2 SASEGT. This CDR3 spans 14 amino acids. Germline trimming cut 8 bases from V and 6 bases from J; bases unmatched to any gene: 5. This CDR3 is CASSRDRVANVLTF. CDR3 coding DNA: TGTGCCAGCTCCCGGGACAGGGTGGCCAACGTCCTGACTTTC.

V is TRBV30 and J is TRBJ1-5; 11 bases are a match to TRBD1. The CDR3 has 15 residues. With 3 bases clipped from V and 7 bases from J, the junction kept 8 bases outside the gene matches. Germline V gene lookup returns CDR1 GTSNPN and CDR2 SVGIG (reference sequence). The CDR3 nucleotides read TGTGCCTGGAGCCGGGACAGGGGGGACTGGCAGCCCCAGCATTTT. Its translation: CAWSRDRGDWQPQHF.